This T cell receptor beta chain was sequenced during a study of cytomegalovirus exposure and HLA in healthy donors. Participants comprised healthy donors of bone marrow. Findings and limits, study-wide: In an earlier analysis, most TCR beta V segments were productive about 87% or about 30% of the time.

Unmatched junction bases numbered 10, after V lost 6 bases and J lost 6 bases. The germline gives CDR1 WSHSY, CDR2 SAAADI. The CDR3 has 16 amino acids. As to this clone: Its antigen is unidentified.

Amplification used 60 Vbeta primers and 13 Jbeta primers. TCRdb's table, derived via immunoSEQ multiplex PCR, lists solely in-frame clones and lacks some. Here the sample spans 110,000 or so clones, 70% to 85% being singletons. This clonotype was obtained from a man in his forties in good health and CMV-seropositive. The gene calls are TRBV10-2 and TRBJ2-1, with 11 bases identical to TRBD2. The material sequenced was PBMCs. The CDR3 sequence is CASSRPTSGESNEQFF. The DNA for the CDR3 is TGCGCCAGCAGCCGACCGACTAGCGGGGAGAGCAATGAGCAGTTCTTC.